Listed here are 9 T cell receptor beta chains from one sample, sequenced in a study of T cell clones after liver transplantation. Measured with immunoSEQ multiplex PCR; TCRdb has only the in-frame clones, and not every one. The sample yields approximately 55,000 clones, 65% to 80% seen once. Sequences were derived from CD4+ T cells from blood, sampled about 56 months after liver transplant. The source of these receptors is a human patient who received a liver transplant. Some T cells may have originated in the graft donor.

V usage is TRBV10-1 and J usage is TRBJ2-2; D not certain. There are 15 residues in the CDR3. In germline, CDR1 is WNHNN, CDR2 SYGVQD (reference sequence). V dropped 4 bases and J dropped 10 bases, with 19 bases sitting between them. This chain's CDR3 is CASSGFIKSNMELFF. The CDR3, as DNA: TGCGCCAGCAGTGGATTTATAAAGTCTAACATGGAGCTGTTTTTT.

The chain has TRBV7-2 and TRBJ1-6; 9 bases agree with TRBD1. This CDR3 comprises 17 residues. Per germline, CDR1 SGHTA and CDR2 FQGNSA. Germline trimming cut 1 base from V and 3 bases from J; bases unmatched to any gene: 4. CDR3 sequence (DNA): TGTGCCAGCAGCTTAGATGGGACAGGGAACTATAATTCACCCCTCCACTTT. Translated, it gives CASSLDGTGNYNSPLHF.

The gene calls are TRBV6-6 and TRBJ2-7; 12 bases agree with TRBD1. Germline V lookup: CDR1 MNHNY, CDR2 SVGAGI (reference sequence). The CDR3 runs to 15 residues. V gave up 5 bases and J gave up 7 bases; unmatched junction bases: 9. The CDR3 loop reads CASSVPGQGAREQYF. The CDR3 DNA sequence: TGTGCCAGCAGTGTCCCGGGACAGGGGGCGCGAGAGCAGTACTTC.

This rearrangement joins TRBV9 to TRBJ1-6, with D possibly being TRBD1 (6 bases). Germline CDR1 SGDLS, CDR2 YYNGEE. This CDR3 region has 16 residues. Trimming removed 2 bases from V and 2 bases from J, with 11 bases in between. The CDR3 DNA follows: TGTGCCAGCAGCGTCCGGGACACCACCTATAATTCACCCCTCCACTTT. It translates to CASSVRDTTYNSPLHF.

CDR3 protein: CASSRDHRTGELFF. Here the CDR3 DNA reads TGCGCCAGCAGTCGGGACCACCGCACCGGGGAGCTGTTTTTT. The chain has TRBV10-1 and TRBJ2-2; either TRBD1 or TRBD2 may supply D (5 bases each). CDR1 is WNHNN, CDR2 SYGVQD, per germline (reference sequence). The CDR3 contains 14 residues. Trimming took 5 bases from V and 4 from J, leaving 11 bases between them.

The chain couples TRBV15 to TRBJ1-3, with D possibly matching TRBD1 (6 bases). V was trimmed by 8 bases and J by 2 bases, leaving 10 bases between them. The CDR3 sequence is 13 residues long. The V gene's germline CDR1 is LNHNV and CDR2 YYDKDF (reference sequence). This CDR3 is CATGGGPGNTIYF. CDR3 DNA sequence: TGTGCCACCGGTGGGGGCCCTGGAAACACCATATATTTT.

The sample holds a few counts of this clone. The chain has TRBV27 and TRBJ2-3, with 8 bases lining up with TRBD1. The CDR3 loop spans 13 amino acids. Germline-derived CDR1 and CDR2 are MNHEY and SMNVEV (reference sequence). After removal of 9 bases from V and 3 bases from J, the junction contained 5 bases not matched to a gene. The CDR3 reads CASRGQGTDTQYF. The CDR3 nucleotides read TGTGCCAGTCGAGGACAGGGTACAGATACGCAGTATTTT.

The chain links TRBV18 to TRBJ2-2; tentative D call: TRBD1 (6 bases). The germline gives CDR1 KGHSH, CDR2 LQKENI. Between the trimmed V and J ends, which lost 0 bases and 1 base, there was a span of 9 bases. The CDR3 sequence is 16 residues long. The CDR3 is CASSPPTGRNTGELFF. CDR3 sequence (DNA): TGTGCCAGCTCACCACCAACAGGGCGGAACACCGGGGAGCTGTTTTTT.

The chain carries TRBV6-1 and TRBJ1-1; D not resolved. Trimming pared 7 bases from V and 1 base from J, leaving 16 bases between. The CDR3 loop spans 15 amino acids. CDR1 is MNHNS and CDR2 is SASEGT in the germline V gene. In nucleotides, the CDR3 is TGTGCCAGCATCCTAGGCCCGGGAGGGAACACTGAAGCTTTCTTT. Protein sequence: CASILGPGGNTEAFF.